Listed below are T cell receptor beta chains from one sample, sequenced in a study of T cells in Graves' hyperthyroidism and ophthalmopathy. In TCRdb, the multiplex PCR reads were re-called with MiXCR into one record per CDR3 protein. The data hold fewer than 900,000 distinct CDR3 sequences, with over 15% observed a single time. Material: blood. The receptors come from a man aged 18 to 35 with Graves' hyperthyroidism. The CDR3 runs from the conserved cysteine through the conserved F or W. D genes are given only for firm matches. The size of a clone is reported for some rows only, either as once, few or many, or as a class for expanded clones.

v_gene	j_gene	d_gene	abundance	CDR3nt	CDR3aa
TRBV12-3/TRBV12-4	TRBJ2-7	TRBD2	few	TGTGCCAGCAGTCCCGCCGGGACTAGCGGAACCTACGAGCAGTACTTC	CASSPAGTSGTYEQYF
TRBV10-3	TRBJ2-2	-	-	TGTGCCATCAGTGAAGGGGGGCCGAACACCGGGGAGCTGTTTTTT	CAISEGGPNTGELFF
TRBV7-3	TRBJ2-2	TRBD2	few	TGTGCCAGCAGCTTAACCCGGACTAGCGGGAGCCATGAGACCGGGGAGCTGTTTTTT	CASSLTRTSGSHETGELFF
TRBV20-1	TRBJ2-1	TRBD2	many	TGCAGTGCTCGCCTCCGGGCTAGCGGGTACAATGAGCAGTTCTTC	CSARLRASGYNEQFF
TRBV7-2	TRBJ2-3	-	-	TGTGCCAGCAGCCCGCCAGGGACTCTTCGGAATACGCAGTATTTT	CASSPPGTLRNTQYF
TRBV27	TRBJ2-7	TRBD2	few	TGTGCCAGCAGTTTCAGGGGACTAGCCCTTTCGTCCTACGAGCAGTACTTC	CASSFRGLALSSYEQYF
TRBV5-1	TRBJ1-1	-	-	TGCGCCAGCAGCTTGGCGTCTCGGACTGAAGCTTTCTTT	CASSLASRTEAFF
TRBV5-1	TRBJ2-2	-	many	TGTGCCAGCAGCTTAGTGGGAGACGGGGAGCTGTTTTTT	CASSLVGDGELFF
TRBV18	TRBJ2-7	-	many	TGTGCCAGCTCACCGGGTACTAACAGGAACCTCGAGCAGTACTTC	CASSPGTNRNLEQYF
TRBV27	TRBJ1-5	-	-	TGTGCCAGCAGTTCCCATAGCAATCAGCCCCAGCATTTT	CASSSHSNQPQHF
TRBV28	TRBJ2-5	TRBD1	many	TGTGCCAGCAGCTTGATACAGGGGCTGCTTTGGACCCAGTACTTC	CASSLIQGLLWTQYF
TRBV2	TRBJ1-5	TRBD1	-	TGTGCCAGCAGTGAAGAGGGACAGGTCAATCAGCCCCAGCATTTT	CASSEEGQVNQPQHF
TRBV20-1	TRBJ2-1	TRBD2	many	TGCAGTGCTAGACCGGGACTAGCGGGAGTCCATGAGCAGTTCTTC	CSARPGLAGVHEQFF
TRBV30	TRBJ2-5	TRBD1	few	TGTGCCTGGAGCCCCGGGACAGCCCTTGGGGAGACCCAGTACTTC	CAWSPGTALGETQYF
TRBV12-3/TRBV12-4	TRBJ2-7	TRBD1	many	TGTGCCAGCAGTTTAAGACAGGGGGCCGGCGAGCAGTACTTC	CASSLRQGAGEQYF
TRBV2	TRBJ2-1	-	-	TGTGCCAGGGGGACGTGGGGCAATGAGCAGTTCTTC	CARGTWGNEQFF
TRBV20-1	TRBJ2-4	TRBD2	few	TGCAGTGCTAGAGCTATAGCGGGAGGGAGGAACATTCAGTACTTC	CSARAIAGGRNIQYF
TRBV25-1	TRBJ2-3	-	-	TGTGCCAGCAGTGAATCCAGGCAGGACACAGATACGCAGTATTTT	CASSESRQDTDTQYF
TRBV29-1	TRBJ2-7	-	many	TGCAGCGTTGTTGGGGATACAGCCTACGAGCAGTACTTC	CSVVGDTAYEQYF
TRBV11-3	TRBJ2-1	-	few	TGTGCCAGCAGCTTAATGGGCGGAAAGCAGTTCTTC	CASSLMGGKQFF
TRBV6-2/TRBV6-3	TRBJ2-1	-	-	TGTGCCAGCAGTTACCACCCTCTCCGGGCGGGGTCCTACGATGAGCAGTTCTTC	CASSYHPLRAGSYDEQFF
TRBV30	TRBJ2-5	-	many	TGTGCCTGGAGAAGCGGGTTCCAAGAGACCCAGTACTTC	CAWRSGFQETQYF
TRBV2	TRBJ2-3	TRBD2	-	TGTGCCAGCAGTGAGGGGACTAGCGGGAGGAGGACAGATACGCAGTATTTT	CASSEGTSGRRTDTQYF
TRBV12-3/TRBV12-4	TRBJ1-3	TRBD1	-	TGTGCCAGCAGTCAAGGGGGCTACAGGGGAAACACCATATATTTT	CASSQGGYRGNTIYF
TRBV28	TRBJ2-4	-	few	TGTGCCAGCAGTTACGGAAAAAACATTCAGTACTTC	CASSYGKNIQYF
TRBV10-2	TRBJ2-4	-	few	TGCGCCAGCAGTGACGGTCTAGGGAAAGCCAAAAACATTCAGTACTTC	CASSDGLGKAKNIQYF